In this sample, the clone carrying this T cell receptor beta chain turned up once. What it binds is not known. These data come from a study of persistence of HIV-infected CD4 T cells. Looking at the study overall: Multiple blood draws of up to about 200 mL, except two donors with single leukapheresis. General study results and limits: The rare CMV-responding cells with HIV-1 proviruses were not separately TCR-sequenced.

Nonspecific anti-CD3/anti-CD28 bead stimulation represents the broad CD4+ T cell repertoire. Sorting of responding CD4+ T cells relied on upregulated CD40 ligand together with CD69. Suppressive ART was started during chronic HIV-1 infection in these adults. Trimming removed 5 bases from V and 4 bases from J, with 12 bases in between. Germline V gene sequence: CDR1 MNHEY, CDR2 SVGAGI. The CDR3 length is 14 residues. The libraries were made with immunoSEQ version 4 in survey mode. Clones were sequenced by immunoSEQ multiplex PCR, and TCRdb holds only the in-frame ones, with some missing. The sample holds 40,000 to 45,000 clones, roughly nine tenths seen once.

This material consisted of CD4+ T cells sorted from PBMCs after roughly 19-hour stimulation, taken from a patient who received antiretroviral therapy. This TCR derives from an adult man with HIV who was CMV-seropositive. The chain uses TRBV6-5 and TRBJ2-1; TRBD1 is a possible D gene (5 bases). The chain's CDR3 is CASSPLQAYNEQFF. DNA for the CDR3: TGTGCCAGCAGTCCCCTACAGGCTTACAATGAGCAGTTCTTC.